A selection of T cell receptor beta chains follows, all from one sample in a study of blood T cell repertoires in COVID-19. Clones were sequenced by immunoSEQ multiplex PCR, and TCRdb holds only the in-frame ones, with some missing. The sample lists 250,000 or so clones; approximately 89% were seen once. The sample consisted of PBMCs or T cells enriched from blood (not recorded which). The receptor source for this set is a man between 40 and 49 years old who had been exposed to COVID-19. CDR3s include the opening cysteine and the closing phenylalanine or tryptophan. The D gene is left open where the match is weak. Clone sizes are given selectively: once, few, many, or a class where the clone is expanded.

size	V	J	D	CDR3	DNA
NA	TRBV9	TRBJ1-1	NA	CASSRQVDTEAFF	TGTGCCAGCAGTCGACAGGTCGACACTGAAGCTTTCTTT
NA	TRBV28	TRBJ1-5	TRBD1	CASSPWTGLGPQHF	TGTGCCAGCAGTCCCTGGACAGGGCTAGGGCCCCAGCATTTT
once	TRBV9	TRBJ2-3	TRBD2	CASSLLAGAPDTQYF	TGTGCCAGCAGTTTATTGGCGGGAGCCCCAGATACGCAGTATTTT
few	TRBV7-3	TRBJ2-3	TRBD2	CASSWEGGSTDTQYF	TGTGCCAGCAGCTGGGAGGGCGGGAGCACAGATACGCAGTATTTT
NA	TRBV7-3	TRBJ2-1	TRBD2	CASSLEASGSYNEQFF	TGTGCCAGCAGCTTAGAGGCTAGCGGCTCCTACAATGAGCAGTTCTTC
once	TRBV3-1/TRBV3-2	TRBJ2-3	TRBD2	CASSRGLAGDTQYF	TGTGCCAGCAGCCGCGGACTAGCGGGAGATACGCAGTATTTT
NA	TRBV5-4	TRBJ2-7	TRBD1	CASSRSGTGGYEQYF	TGTGCCAGCAGCCGGTCCGGGACAGGGGGATACGAGCAGTACTTC
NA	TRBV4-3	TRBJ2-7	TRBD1	CASSQIPGQGTYEQYF	TGCGCCAGCAGCCAAATCCCGGGACAGGGAACCTACGAGCAGTACTTC
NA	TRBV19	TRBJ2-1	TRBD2	CASSNRQILADNEQFF	TGTGCCAGTAGTAACCGACAGATACTAGCGGACAATGAGCAGTTCTTC
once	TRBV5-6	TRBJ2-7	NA	CASSLAKRAAFSYEQYF	TGTGCCAGCAGCTTGGCAAAGAGGGCAGCTTTTTCCTACGAGCAGTACTTC
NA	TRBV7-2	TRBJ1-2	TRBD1	CASSEGQENYGYTF	TGTGCCAGCAGCGAAGGACAGGAGAACTATGGCTACACCTTC
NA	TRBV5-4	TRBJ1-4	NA	CASSLQGLANEKLFF	TGTGCCAGCAGCTTACAGGGTTTAGCTAATGAAAAACTGTTTTTT